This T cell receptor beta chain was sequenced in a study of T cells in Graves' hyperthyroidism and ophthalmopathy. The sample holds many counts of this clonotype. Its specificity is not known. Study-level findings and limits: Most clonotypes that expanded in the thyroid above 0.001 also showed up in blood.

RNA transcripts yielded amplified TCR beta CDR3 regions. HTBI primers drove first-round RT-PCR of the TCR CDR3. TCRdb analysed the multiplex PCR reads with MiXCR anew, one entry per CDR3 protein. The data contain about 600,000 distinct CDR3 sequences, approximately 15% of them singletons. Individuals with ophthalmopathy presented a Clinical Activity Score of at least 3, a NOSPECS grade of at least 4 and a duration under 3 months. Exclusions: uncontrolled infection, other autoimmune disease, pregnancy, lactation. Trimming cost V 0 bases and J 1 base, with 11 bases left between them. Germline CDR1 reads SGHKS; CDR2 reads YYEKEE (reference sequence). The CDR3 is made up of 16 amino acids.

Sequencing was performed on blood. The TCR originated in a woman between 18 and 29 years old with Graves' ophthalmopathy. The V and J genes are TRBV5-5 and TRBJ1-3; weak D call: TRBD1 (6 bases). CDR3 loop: CASSLAGTISGNTIYF. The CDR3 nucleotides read TGTGCCAGCAGCTTGGCAGGGACAATATCTGGAAACACCATATATTTT.